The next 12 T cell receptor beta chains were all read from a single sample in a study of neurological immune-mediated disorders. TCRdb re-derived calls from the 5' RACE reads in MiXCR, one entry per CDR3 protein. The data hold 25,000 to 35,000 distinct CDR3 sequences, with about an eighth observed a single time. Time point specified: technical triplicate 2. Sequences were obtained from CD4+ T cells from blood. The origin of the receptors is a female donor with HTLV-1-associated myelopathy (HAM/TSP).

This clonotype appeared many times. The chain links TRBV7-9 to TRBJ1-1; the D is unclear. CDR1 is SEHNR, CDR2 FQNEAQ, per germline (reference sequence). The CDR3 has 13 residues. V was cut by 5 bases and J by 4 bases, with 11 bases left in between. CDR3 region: CASSRNLGTEAFF. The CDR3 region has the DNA TGTGCCAGCAGCCGAAACCTCGGCACTGAAGCTTTCTTT.

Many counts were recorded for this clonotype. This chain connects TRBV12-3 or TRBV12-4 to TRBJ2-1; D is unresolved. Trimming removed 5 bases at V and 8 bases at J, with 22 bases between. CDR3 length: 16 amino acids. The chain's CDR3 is CASSPHSPQVQDEQFF. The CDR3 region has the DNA TGTGCCAGCAGTCCCCACAGCCCCCAGGTCCAGGATGAGCAGTTCTTC.

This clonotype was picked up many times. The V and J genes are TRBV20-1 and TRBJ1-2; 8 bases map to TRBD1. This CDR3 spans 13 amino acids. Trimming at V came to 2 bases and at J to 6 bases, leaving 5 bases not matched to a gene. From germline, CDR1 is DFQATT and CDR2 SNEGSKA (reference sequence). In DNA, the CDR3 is TGCAGTGCTAGACGCGGACAGGGCGATGGCTACACCTTC. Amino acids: CSARRGQGDGYTF.

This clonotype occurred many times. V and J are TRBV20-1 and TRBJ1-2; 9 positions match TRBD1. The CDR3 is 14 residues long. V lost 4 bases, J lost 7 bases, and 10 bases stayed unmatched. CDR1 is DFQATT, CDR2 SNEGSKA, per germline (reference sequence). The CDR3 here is CSAMFGTGSLGYTF. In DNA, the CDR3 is TGCAGTGCTATGTTTGGGACAGGGTCTCTTGGCTACACCTTC.

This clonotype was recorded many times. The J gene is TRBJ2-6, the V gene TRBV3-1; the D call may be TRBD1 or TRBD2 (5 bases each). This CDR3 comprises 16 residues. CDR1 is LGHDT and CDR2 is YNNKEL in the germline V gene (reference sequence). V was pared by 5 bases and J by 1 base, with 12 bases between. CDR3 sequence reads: CASSDRDLSGANVLTF. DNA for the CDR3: TGTGCCAGCAGCGACCGGGACCTTTCTGGGGCCAACGTCCTGACTTTC.

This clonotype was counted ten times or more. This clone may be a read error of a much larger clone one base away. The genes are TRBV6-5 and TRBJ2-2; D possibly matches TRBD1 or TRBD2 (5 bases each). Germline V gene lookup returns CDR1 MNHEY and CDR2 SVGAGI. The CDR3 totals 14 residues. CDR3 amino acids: CASSHRGFTPGLVF. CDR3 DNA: TGTGCCAGCAGTCACCGGGGCTTTACACCGGGGCTGGTTTTT.

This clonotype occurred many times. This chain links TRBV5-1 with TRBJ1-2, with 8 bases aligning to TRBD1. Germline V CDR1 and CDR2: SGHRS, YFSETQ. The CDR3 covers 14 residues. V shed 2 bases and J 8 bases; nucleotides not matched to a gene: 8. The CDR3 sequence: CASSFEGQGEGYTF. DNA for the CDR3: TGCGCCAGCAGCTTTGAAGGACAGGGCGAAGGCTACACCTTC.

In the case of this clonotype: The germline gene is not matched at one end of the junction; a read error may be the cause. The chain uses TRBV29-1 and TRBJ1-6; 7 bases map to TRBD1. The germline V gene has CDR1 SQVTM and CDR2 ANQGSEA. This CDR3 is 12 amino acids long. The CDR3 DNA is TGCAGCGTTCGGACAGGAGAATCACCCATCCACTTT. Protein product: CSVRTGESPIHF.

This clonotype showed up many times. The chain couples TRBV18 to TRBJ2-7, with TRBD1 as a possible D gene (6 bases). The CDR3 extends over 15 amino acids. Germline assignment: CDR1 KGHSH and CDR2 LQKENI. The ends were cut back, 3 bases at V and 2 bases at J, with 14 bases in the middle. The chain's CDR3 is CASSPGTSLPYEQYF. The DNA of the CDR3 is TGTGCCAGCTCACCTGGGACATCCCTTCCCTACGAGCAGTACTTC.

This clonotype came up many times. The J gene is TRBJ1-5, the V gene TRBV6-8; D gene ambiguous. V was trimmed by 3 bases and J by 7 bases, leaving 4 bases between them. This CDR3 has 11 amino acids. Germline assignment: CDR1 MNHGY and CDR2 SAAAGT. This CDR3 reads CASSYRQPQHF. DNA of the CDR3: TGTGCCAGCAGTTATCGGCAGCCCCAGCATTTT.

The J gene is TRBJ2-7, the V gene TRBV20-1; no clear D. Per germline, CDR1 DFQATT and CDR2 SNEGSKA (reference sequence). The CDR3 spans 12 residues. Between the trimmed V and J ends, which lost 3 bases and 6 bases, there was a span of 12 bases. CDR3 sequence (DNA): TGCAGTGCTAGTCCTGGTGGGCTCGAGCAGTACTTC. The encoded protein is CSASPGGLEQYF.

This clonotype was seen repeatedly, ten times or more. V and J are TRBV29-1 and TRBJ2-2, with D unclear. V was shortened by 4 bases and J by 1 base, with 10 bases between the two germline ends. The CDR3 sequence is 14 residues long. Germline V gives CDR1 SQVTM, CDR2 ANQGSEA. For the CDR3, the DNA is TGCAGCGTTGGGAAGGCGATGAACACCGGGGAGCTGTTTTTT. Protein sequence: CSVGKAMNTGELFF.